The 10 T cell receptor beta chains below all came from one sample that was sequenced in a study of cytomegalovirus exposure and HLA in healthy donors. The protocol was immunoSEQ multiplex PCR, while the TCRdb copy is restricted to in-frame clones and leaves out a portion. The sample carries about 68,000 clones, approximately 90% recorded once. The sequenced sample was PBMCs. Source of these receptors: a man aged 18 to 29 in good health and CMV-seronegative.

The chain has TRBV5-4 and TRBJ2-1, with TRBD2 matching 12 bases. Germline V CDR1 and CDR2: SGHNT, YYREEE (reference sequence). The CDR3 runs to 17 residues. Losses at the gene ends were 4 bases for V and 0 bases for J; bases not matched to a gene: 5. DNA of the CDR3: TGTGCCAGCAGCAGATCTAGCGGGAGGGTCTCCTACAATGAGCAGTTCTTC. Encoded protein: CASSRSSGRVSYNEQFF.

The chain has TRBV5-1 and TRBJ2-2; D not resolved. Germline CDR1 and CDR2: SGHRS and YFSETQ. This CDR3 has 13 residues. The V gene lost 4 bases and the J gene lost 1 base, with 5 bases spanning the gap. CDR3 in amino acids: CASSRGNTGELFF. As DNA, the CDR3 is TGCGCCAGCAGCCGAGGGAACACCGGGGAGCTGTTTTTT.

This clone came up many times. The rearrangement joins TRBV7-2 to TRBJ2-7; 7 positions agree with TRBD2. V gave up 5 bases and J gave up 5 bases; unmatched junction bases: 9. The CDR3 totals 14 residues. The germline V gene has CDR1 SGHTA and CDR2 FQGNSA. This chain's CDR3 is CASSASAGANEQYF. The CDR3 coding sequence is TGTGCCAGCAGCGCGAGCGCGGGAGCCAACGAGCAGTACTTC.

The V call is TRBV7-3, the J call TRBJ2-1; 13 nucleotides agree with TRBD2. The CDR3 sequence is 16 residues long. The germline CDR1 and CDR2 sequences are SGHTA and FQGTGA. Unmatched junction bases numbered 10, after V lost 5 bases and J lost 9 bases. Here the CDR3 reads CASSPMGLAGRGEQFF. CDR3 DNA sequence: TGTGCCAGCAGCCCAATGGGACTAGCGGGACGAGGTGAGCAGTTCTTC.

This clone was seen only once. The gene calls are TRBV27 and TRBJ2-7, with 8 bases lining up with TRBD2. Trimming cost V 1 base and J 0 bases; bases outside gene matches: 5. This CDR3 is built from 16 residues. Germline V gene sequence: CDR1 MNHEY, CDR2 SMNVEV (reference sequence). CDR3 nucleotides: TGTGCCAGCAGTTTATACGGGAGGGATATCTCCTACGAGCAGTACTTC. Its translation is CASSLYGRDISYEQYF.

This sequence joins TRBV6-5 and TRBJ2-1; no clear D. CDR1 and CDR2 from the germline V gene are MNHEY and SVGAGI. Deletions cut 10 bases from V and 9 bases from J, with 13 bases between. The CDR3 has 11 amino acids. CDR3 DNA: TGTGCCACCCTGCTAGGCCCTGAGCAGTTCTTC. It yields the protein CATLLGPEQFF.

This chain connects TRBV6-7 to TRBJ2-1, with a weak D call TRBD2 (6 bases). TRBV6-7 is given ORF status, its function remaining uncertain. This CDR3 is built from 14 residues. V shed 4 bases and J shed 4 bases, with 11 bases lying between them. CDR3 region: CASSSLAEYNEQFF. The CDR3 region has the DNA TGTGCCAGCAGTTCTTTAGCGGAGTACAATGAGCAGTTCTTC.

CDR3 amino acids: CAWGQGAGEQYF. Written as DNA, the CDR3 is TGTGCCTGGGGGCAGGGGGCGGGCGAGCAGTACTTC. The chain links TRBV30 to TRBJ2-7; TRBD1 aligns across 8 bases. The CDR3 is made up of 12 amino acids. Per germline, CDR1 GTSNPN and CDR2 SVGIG (reference sequence). The J segment lost 6 bases and the V segment lost 5 bases, leaving 6 bases of the junction unmatched.

The gene calls are TRBV6-5 and TRBJ2-3; 7 nucleotides align to TRBD2. The CDR3 extends over 16 amino acids. The V gene end was trimmed by 0 bases and the J gene end by 0 bases; junction bases not matched to a gene: 3. The germline gives CDR1 MNHEY, CDR2 SVGAGI. Here the CDR3 DNA reads TGTGCCAGCAGTTACTCCAGCGGGGCCAGCACAGATACGCAGTATTTT. Residues: CASSYSSGASTDTQYF.

This clone was recorded once. The genes are TRBV27 and TRBJ1-4, with D hard to call. This CDR3 region has 13 residues. V shed 3 bases and J shed 4 bases, with 6 bases lying between them. CDR1 is MNHEY, CDR2 SMNVEV, per germline (reference sequence). This CDR3 reads CASSFERNEKLFF. The CDR3 DNA reads TGTGCCAGCAGTTTTGAGCGTAATGAAAAACTGTTTTTT.